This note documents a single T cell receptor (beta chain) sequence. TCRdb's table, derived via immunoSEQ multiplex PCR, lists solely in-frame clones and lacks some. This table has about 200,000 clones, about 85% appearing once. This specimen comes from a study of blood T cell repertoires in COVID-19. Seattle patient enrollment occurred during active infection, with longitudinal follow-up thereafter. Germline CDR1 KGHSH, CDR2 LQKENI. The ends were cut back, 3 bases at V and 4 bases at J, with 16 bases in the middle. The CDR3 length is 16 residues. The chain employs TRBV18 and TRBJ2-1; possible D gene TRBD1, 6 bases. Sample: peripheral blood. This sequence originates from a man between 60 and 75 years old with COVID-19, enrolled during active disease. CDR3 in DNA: TGTGCCAGCTCACCGCCGGGACACAGGAGATACAATGAGCAGTTCTTC. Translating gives CASSPPGHRRYNEQFF.